This TCR beta chain was sequenced for a study of cytomegalovirus exposure and HLA in healthy donors. The PCR made use of 60 Vbeta and 13 Jbeta primers. Repertoires were generated with immunoSEQ multiplex PCR, while TCRdb's copy carries only in-frame clones and drops some. The sample has some 140,000 clones, around 79% seen once. Germline CDR1 reads MGHRA; CDR2 reads YSYEKL. The trim removed 3 bases at V and 6 bases at J, leaving 19 bases unmatched. The CDR3 runs to 19 residues. V and J are TRBV4-1 and TRBJ2-7; 11 positions match TRBD2. This clonotype originated in a female donor in good health and CMV-seronegative. The sample was PBMCs. The CDR3 coding sequence is TGCGCCAGCAGCCACCGACAGTCAGCCAGACTAGCGGGAAGGGGCGAGCAGTACTTC. This codes for CASSHRQSARLAGRGEQYF.